The 18 T cell receptor beta chains given below trace back to one sample, sequenced in a study of beta chain features in type 1 diabetes. The sequenced template was cDNA made from the entire isolated RNA. Method: immunoSEQ multiplex PCR; TCRdb's copy keeps in-frame clones and lacks some. There are some 640,000 clones in the sample; more than 13% occur only once, and 0.03% to 0.045% lies in the top ten. These TCRs are of unknown antigen specificity. Overall study results and limits: When Type 1 diabetes patients were examined, their TCRB CDR3s proved moderately but significantly shorter in all four CD4+ subsets.

The specimen sequenced was naive CD4+ T cells from blood. The receptors shown here come from a man younger than 35 with type 1 diabetes.

CDR3 amino acids: CASSTGTGHTEAFF. For the CDR3, the DNA is TGTGCCAGCAGTACAGGGACAGGGCACACTGAAGCTTTCTTT. The rearrangement uses TRBV6-5 and TRBJ1-1, with 9 bases that match TRBD1. CDR3 length: 14 amino acids. Germline CDR1 is MNHEY and CDR2 is SVGAGI. Trimming took 5 bases from V and 3 from J; bases not matched to a gene: 4.

This clone occurred a few times. The chain carries TRBV18 and TRBJ2-5; D unresolved. Between the trimmed V and J ends, which lost 5 bases and 5 bases, there was a span of 15 bases. The germline V gene has CDR1 KGHSH and CDR2 LQKENI. There are 14 residues in the CDR3. The CDR3 DNA sequence: TGTGCCAGCTCAGCGGTTCTAGGCGGTGAGACCCAGTACTTC. Its translation: CASSAVLGGETQYF.

This clone was observed a handful of times. This chain uses TRBV2 with TRBJ1-5; D unclear. Germline-derived CDR1 and CDR2 are SNHLY and FYNNEI. V dropped 6 bases and J dropped 6 bases, with 6 bases sitting between them. This CDR3 is 11 amino acids long. CDR3: CASRYSQPQHF. The CDR3 DNA is TGTGCCAGCAGGTATTCTCAGCCCCAGCATTTT.

J is TRBJ1-1 and V is TRBV9, with D uncertain. Deletions cut 4 bases from V and 3 bases from J, with 16 bases between. The CDR3 has 15 amino acids. Germline CDR1 is SGDLS and CDR2 is YYNGEE. The CDR3 coding sequence is TGTGCCAGCAGCCCCGGGCCTCGGTCGGACACTGAAGCTTTCTTT. Translated, it gives CASSPGPRSDTEAFF.

V gene TRBV5-1 combines with J gene TRBJ2-5; D call uncertain. V was cut by 0 bases and J by 4 bases, with 13 bases left in between. The CDR3 has 15 amino acids. Germline V CDR1 and CDR2: SGHRS, YFSETQ. In DNA, the CDR3 is TGCGCCAGCAGCTTGGTGGCTAGTGGTCGAGAGACCCAGTACTTC. Its translation: CASSLVASGRETQYF. The full variable domain, in which reference TRBV5-1 and TRBJ2-5 provide the parts outside the CDR3, is KAGVTQTPRYLIKTRGQQVTLSCSPISGHRSVSWYQQTPGQGLQFLFEYFSETQRNKGNFPGRFSGRQFSNSRSEMNVSTLELGDSALYLCASSLVASGRETQYFGPGTRLLVL.

The chain employs TRBV7-2 and TRBJ1-1; no reliable D call. V lost 3 bases and J 1 base, leaving 9 bases between the germline ends. Germline CDR1 SGHTA, CDR2 FQGNSA. The CDR3 totals 14 residues. The CDR3 spells CASSLRWSNTEAFF. In DNA form, the CDR3 reads TGTGCCAGCAGCTTGAGGTGGTCGAACACTGAAGCTTTCTTT. The full variable domain, its missing parts supplied by reference TRBV7-2 and TRBJ1-1, is GAGVSQSPSNKVTEKGKDVELRCDPISGHTALYWYRQSLGQGLEFLIYFQGNSAPDKSGLPSDRFSAERTGGSVSTLTIQRTQQEDSAVYLCASSLRWSNTEAFFGQGTRLTVV.

The chain links TRBV7-2 to TRBJ2-5, with 7 bases matching TRBD1. Germline CDR1 and CDR2: SGHTA and FQGNSA. V shed 5 bases, J shed 1 base, and the junction held 7 bases outside the gene matches. This CDR3 has 15 residues. The CDR3 DNA follows: TGTGCCAGCAGCAGCCAGACAGGGTCCCAAGAGACCCAGTACTTC. This encodes CASSSQTGSQETQYF.

The J gene is TRBJ2-1, the V gene TRBV2; D is ambiguous. Per germline, CDR1 SNHLY and CDR2 FYNNEI. Trimming removed 8 bases at V and 0 bases at J, with 17 bases between. The CDR3 spans 16 residues. The CDR3 nucleotides read TGTGCCAGCGGCTACGGACCCCCGAGCTCCTACAATGAGCAGTTCTTC. Translating gives CASGYGPPSSYNEQFF.

V gene TRBV30 combines with J gene TRBJ1-1; D unclear. CDR3 length: 17 amino acids. The germline V gene has CDR1 GTSNPN and CDR2 SVGIG (reference sequence). V was trimmed by 4 bases and J by 7 bases, leaving 28 bases between them. CDR3 protein: CAWIPLGQVILPGEAFF. CDR3 bases: TGTGCCTGGATCCCTCTCGGCCAGGTAATCTTACCCGGTGAAGCTTTCTTT.

The V call is TRBV10-3, the J call TRBJ1-3; possible D gene TRBD1, 5 bases. Trimming cost V 6 bases and J 1 base, with 7 bases left between them. Germline lookup yields CDR1 ENHRY and CDR2 SYGVKD. CDR3 size: 13 residues. The CDR3 protein is CAISQGSGNTIYF. The CDR3 DNA reads as TGTGCCATCAGCCAGGGATCTGGAAACACCATATATTTT.

On this clone: Different DNA sequences within this sample yield the same CDR3. The J gene is TRBJ1-2, the V gene TRBV30; D gene unclear. Germline V gene data show CDR1 as GTSNPN and CDR2 as SVGIG (reference sequence). V lost 0 bases, J lost 1 base, and 3 bases lay in between. CDR3 length: 12 amino acids. This CDR3 reads CAWSVLNYGYTF. CDR3 coding DNA: TGTGCCTGGAGTGTACTTAACTATGGCTACACCTTC.

The chain uses TRBV4-2 and TRBJ2-1; 7 positions match TRBD1. This CDR3 has 17 residues. Trimming took 3 bases from V and 3 from J; bases not matched to a gene: 11. CDR1 is LGHNA and CDR2 is YNFKEQ in the germline V gene. DNA of the CDR3: TGTGCCAGCAGCCACGAAGGAGGAGACAGGGTCTACAATGAGCAGTTCTTC. It yields the protein CASSHEGGDRVYNEQFF.

V usage is TRBV6-6 and J usage is TRBJ2-7; D is unclear. CDR1 and CDR2 from the germline V gene are MNHNY and SVGAGI (reference sequence). Trimming took off 4 bases at V and 8 bases at J, with 9 bases between the two ends. This CDR3 is built from 11 residues. The CDR3 sequence is CASSSPSQQYF. The CDR3 nucleotides read TGTGCCAGCAGTTCACCATCGCAGCAGTACTTC.

The chain uses TRBV9 and TRBJ2-1, with 9 bases lining up with TRBD2. V trimming: 0 bases; J trimming: 8 bases; junction bases outside the gene matches: 9. The CDR3 is 16 residues long. Germline CDR1 SGDLS, CDR2 YYNGEE. The CDR3 region is CASSVVGGGATHEQFF. CDR3 DNA: TGTGCCAGCAGCGTAGTTGGCGGGGGGGCCACCCATGAGCAGTTCTTC.

This clone has more than one count but fewer than ten. The chain recombines TRBV13 with TRBJ2-2; 15 nucleotides line up with TRBD2. The V gene end was trimmed by 3 bases and the J gene end by 1 base; junction bases not matched to a gene: 9. CDR1 PRHDT and CDR2 FYEKMQ come from the germline V gene (reference sequence). CDR3 length: 20 residues. The CDR3: CASSLRPGTSGGRNTGELFF. CDR3 nucleotides: TGTGCCAGCAGCTTGCGCCCCGGGACTAGCGGGGGGAGGAACACCGGGGAGCTGTTTTTT.

This clone was picked up a small number of times. This CDR3 is CAWSVLVNRRYNSPLHF. The CDR3 bases are TGTGCCTGGAGTGTACTGGTGAACAGGCGATATAATTCACCCCTCCACTTT. The chain is built from TRBV30 and TRBJ1-6; a weak D match, TRBD1 (5 bases). The CDR3 is 17 residues long. V lost 0 bases, J lost 4 bases, and 16 bases lay in between. CDR1 and CDR2 (germline): GTSNPN, SVGIG (reference sequence).

This clone was observed a few times. Other DNA sequences of this sample code for an identical CDR3. The V and J genes are TRBV7-2 and TRBJ1-1; perhaps TRBD1 as D (5 bases). The CDR3 runs to 14 residues. Germline V gene lookup returns CDR1 SGHTA and CDR2 FQGNSA. The ends were cut back, 0 bases at V and 4 bases at J, with 9 bases in the middle. CDR3 in amino acids: CASSLAQGRTEAFF. CDR3 DNA sequence: TGTGCCAGCAGCTTAGCGCAGGGCCGCACTGAAGCTTTCTTT.

The chain is built from TRBV5-1 and TRBJ2-5; tentatively, D is TRBD1 (5 bases). V dropped 4 bases and J dropped 1 base, with 14 bases sitting between them. The germline V gene encodes CDR1 SGHRS and CDR2 YFSETQ. This CDR3 spans 15 amino acids. The CDR3 region has the DNA TGCGCCAGCAGCGGAGATCAGGGATTCCAAGAGACCCAGTACTTC. As protein: CASSGDQGFQETQYF.